The rows below give T cell receptor beta chains drawn from one sample of a study of OX40 agonist ivuxolimab in advanced cancers. The assay was immunoSEQ multiplex PCR, and TCRdb's table has in-frame clones only and misses some. The repertoire holds approximately 82,000 clones, with 70% to 90% as singletons. Sample: CD4+ or CD8+ T cells sorted from blood, taken in a trial of the OX40 agonist ivuxolimab. All receptors come from an adult with an advanced solid tumor such as melanoma, head and neck, liver or kidney cancer. The CDR3 runs from the conserved cysteine through the conserved F or W. The order of the fields is D gene, J gene, clone size, V gene, CDR3 protein, CDR3 DNA. A D gene is named only where the DNA matches it firmly. Expanded clones get a size class; other rows say once, few or many, or leave the size out.

D: TRBD2; J: TRBJ2-1; size: .; V: TRBV5-4; CDR3: CASSPGLRPDEQFF; DNA: TGTGCCAGCAGCCCGGGACTACGCCCCGATGAGCAGTTCTTC
D: .; J: TRBJ2-3; size: .; V: TRBV27; CDR3: CASREGYSTQYF; DNA: TGTGCCAGCAGGGAGGGGTATAGTACGCAGTATTTT
D: .; J: TRBJ1-3; size: .; V: TRBV30; CDR3: CAWRQVIGNTIYF; DNA: TGTGCCTGGAGGCAGGTGATCGGAAACACCATATATTTT
D: .; J: TRBJ1-2; size: few; V: TRBV5-1; CDR3: CASSLSGLSRGHGYTF; DNA: TGCGCCAGCAGCTTAAGTGGACTTAGCAGGGGTCATGGCTACACCTTC
D: TRBD2; J: TRBJ2-2; size: .; V: TRBV4-2; CDR3: CASSQGGTSGRVVGELFF; DNA: TGTGCCAGCAGCCAAGGCGGGACTAGCGGGAGAGTCGTCGGGGAGCTGTTTTTT
D: .; J: TRBJ1-5; size: .; V: TRBV19; CDR3: CASCQAAGGNQPQHF; DNA: TGTGCCAGTTGTCAGGCGGCGGGTGGCAATCAGCCCCAGCATTTT
D: TRBD2; J: TRBJ2-2; size: .; V: TRBV5-4; CDR3: CASSLAGGLDTGELFF; DNA: TGTGCCAGCAGCTTAGCGGGAGGGCTAGACACCGGGGAGCTGTTTTTT
D: TRBD2; J: TRBJ2-5; size: .; V: TRBV10-3; CDR3: CAISATPSGQEIQYF; DNA: TGTGCCATCAGTGCTACCCCTAGCGGCCAAGAGATCCAGTACTTC
D: .; J: TRBJ2-7; size: .; V: TRBV28; CDR3: CASGRSSPYEQYF; DNA: TGTGCCAGCGGCCGATCCTCCCCTTACGAGCAGTACTTC
D: .; J: TRBJ2-1; size: once; V: TRBV18; CDR3: CASSTTGLEQFF; DNA: TGTGCCAGCTCAACAACAGGCCTTGAGCAGTTCTTC
D: TRBD2; J: TRBJ2-1; size: .; V: TRBV7-3; CDR3: CASSLTGLAHYNEQFF; DNA: TGTGCCAGCAGCTTAACTGGACTAGCGCACTACAATGAGCAGTTCTTC
D: .; J: TRBJ1-5; size: once; V: TRBV2; CDR3: CASSEALGRQPQHF; DNA: TGTGCCAGCAGTGAGGCCTTAGGGAGGCAGCCCCAGCATTTT
D: TRBD1; J: TRBJ1-5; size: few; V: TRBV19; CDR3: CASSPDRDQPQHF; DNA: TGTGCCAGTAGCCCGGACAGGGATCAGCCCCAGCATTTT
D: .; J: TRBJ2-1; size: once; V: TRBV28; CDR3: CASSPNPNEQFF; DNA: TGTGCCAGCAGCCCAAACCCTAATGAGCAGTTCTTC
D: .; J: TRBJ1-4; size: .; V: TRBV7-9; CDR3: CASSRAAGQEKLFF; DNA: TGTGCCAGCTCCAGGGCGGCAGGGCAAGAAAAACTGTTTTTT
D: .; J: TRBJ2-2; size: once; V: TRBV28; CDR3: CASSRSARTGELFF; DNA: TGTGCCAGCAGCCGGAGTGCTCGCACCGGGGAGCTGTTTTTT
D: .; J: TRBJ1-5; size: .; V: TRBV19; CDR3: CASSIPGGDYSNQPQHF; DNA: TGTGCCAGTAGTATTCCCGGGGGCGACTATAGCAATCAGCCCCAGCATTTT
D: .; J: TRBJ2-1; size: .; V: TRBV7-2; CDR3: CASSLNRGSYNEQFF; DNA: TGTGCCAGCAGCTTGAATAGGGGCTCCTACAATGAGCAGTTCTTC
D: TRBD2; J: TRBJ2-7; size: .; V: TRBV27; CDR3: CASRPQLAGAYEQYF; DNA: TGTGCCAGCAGACCGCAGCTAGCGGGAGCCTACGAGCAGTACTTC
D: .; J: TRBJ2-3; size: .; V: TRBV18; CDR3: CASSRTTDTQYF; DNA: TGTGCCAGCTCACGAACCACAGATACGCAGTATTTT
D: TRBD2; J: TRBJ2-5; size: .; V: TRBV5-6; CDR3: CASSSGLAKTQYF; DNA: TGTGCCAGCAGTTCCGGACTAGCAAAGACCCAGTACTTC
D: .; J: TRBJ2-1; size: .; V: TRBV21-1; CDR3: CASSKAASGRAVNNEQFF; DNA: TGTGCCAGCAGCAAAGCGGCTAGCGGGAGGGCCGTAAACAATGAGCAGTTCTTC
D: TRBD2; J: TRBJ2-5; size: .; V: TRBV19; CDR3: CASTPNGLADLTEETQYF; DNA: TGTGCCAGTACTCCGAATGGACTAGCGGATCTTACGGAAGAGACCCAGTACTTC
D: TRBD1; J: TRBJ1-5; size: once; V: TRBV7-2; CDR3: CASSRGAGGVQPQHF; DNA: TGTGCCAGCAGCCGCGGGGCAGGGGGCGTTCAGCCCCAGCATTTT
D: TRBD2; J: TRBJ2-2; size: .; V: TRBV28; CDR3: CASSLLGSGRTGELFF; DNA: TGTGCCAGCAGTTTATTAGGTAGCGGGAGGACCGGGGAGCTGTTTTTT
D: TRBD1; J: TRBJ2-5; size: once; V: TRBV2; CDR3: CASRNRDRGLETQYF; DNA: TGTGCCAGCAGAAACCGGGACAGGGGGCTTGAGACCCAGTACTTC
D: .; J: TRBJ2-6; size: .; V: TRBV27; CDR3: CASSLSSRAAGANVLTF; DNA: TGTGCCAGCAGTTTAAGTAGCAGGGCAGCGGGGGCCAACGTCCTGACTTTC
D: TRBD2; J: TRBJ2-7; size: .; V: TRBV7-2; CDR3: CASSYGLAATYEQYF; DNA: TGTGCCAGCAGCTACGGACTAGCGGCAACCTACGAGCAGTACTTC
D: .; J: TRBJ2-7; size: .; V: TRBV5-6; CDR3: CASSFFPGEQYF; DNA: TGTGCCAGCAGCTTCTTTCCGGGCGAGCAGTACTTC
D: .; J: TRBJ2-5; size: .; V: TRBV7-7; CDR3: CASSFGLAGTEETQYF; DNA: TGTGCTAGCAGCTTTGGTTTGGCGGGGACGGAAGAGACCCAGTACTTC
D: TRBD1; J: TRBJ1-1; size: .; V: TRBV18; CDR3: CASSAATGGETEAFF; DNA: TGTGCCAGCTCAGCGGCCACAGGGGGTGAGACTGAAGCTTTCTTT
D: .; J: TRBJ2-7; size: .; V: TRBV5-1; CDR3: CASSLQTSRLYEQYF; DNA: TGCGCCAGCAGCCTTCAGACTAGTAGATTATACGAGCAGTACTTC
D: .; J: TRBJ2-1; size: .; V: TRBV5-4; CDR3: CASSFKEYGEQFF; DNA: TGTGCCAGCAGCTTTAAGGAATATGGTGAGCAGTTCTTC
D: TRBD2; J: TRBJ2-5; size: few; V: TRBV7-9; CDR3: CASSHSGGETQYF; DNA: TGTGCCAGCAGTCATAGCGGGGGAGAGACCCAGTACTTC
D: .; J: TRBJ1-5; size: .; V: TRBV13; CDR3: CASSIDGNQPQHF; DNA: TGTGCCAGCAGCATAGACGGGAATCAGCCCCAGCATTTT
D: .; J: TRBJ2-2; size: .; V: TRBV4-1; CDR3: CASSQQGTNTGELFF; DNA: TGCGCCAGCAGCCAACAGGGAACGAACACCGGGGAGCTGTTTTTT
D: TRBD2; J: TRBJ2-5; size: .; V: TRBV11-2; CDR3: CASSRRGGRAREETQYF; DNA: TGTGCCAGCAGCCGTAGGGGCGGGAGGGCTAGGGAGGAGACCCAGTACTTC
D: .; J: TRBJ2-7; size: .; V: TRBV7-2; CDR3: CASSLAAREQYF; DNA: TGTGCCAGCAGCTTAGCGGCGCGCGAGCAGTACTTC
D: TRBD1; J: TRBJ2-5; size: .; V: TRBV18; CDR3: CASSLRTGQETQYF; DNA: TGTGCCAGCTCCCTTCGGACAGGGCAAGAGACCCAGTACTTC
D: .; J: TRBJ2-7; size: .; V: TRBV28; CDR3: CASRVNHEQYF; DNA: TGTGCCAGCAGGGTGAATCACGAGCAGTACTTC
D: TRBD2; J: TRBJ2-1; size: .; V: TRBV2; CDR3: CASNWGLGVNEQFF; DNA: TGTGCCAGCAATTGGGGACTAGGGGTGAATGAGCAGTTCTTC
D: .; J: TRBJ2-3; size: .; V: TRBV5-1; CDR3: CASSASTSTDTQYF; DNA: TGCGCCAGCAGCGCGTCTACTAGCACAGATACGCAGTATTTT
D: .; J: TRBJ2-3; size: .; V: TRBV5-1; CDR3: CASTPKQGGTDTQYF; DNA: TGCGCCAGCACCCCTAAACAGGGAGGTACAGATACGCAGTATTTT
D: .; J: TRBJ1-1; size: once; V: TRBV10-3; CDR3: CAISADTEAFF; DNA: TGTGCCATCAGTGCAGACACTGAAGCTTTCTTT
D: .; J: TRBJ2-1; size: .; V: TRBV5-4; CDR3: CASSLVAGGTYNEQFF; DNA: TGTGCCAGCAGCTTGGTCGCAGGGGGGACCTACAATGAGCAGTTCTTC